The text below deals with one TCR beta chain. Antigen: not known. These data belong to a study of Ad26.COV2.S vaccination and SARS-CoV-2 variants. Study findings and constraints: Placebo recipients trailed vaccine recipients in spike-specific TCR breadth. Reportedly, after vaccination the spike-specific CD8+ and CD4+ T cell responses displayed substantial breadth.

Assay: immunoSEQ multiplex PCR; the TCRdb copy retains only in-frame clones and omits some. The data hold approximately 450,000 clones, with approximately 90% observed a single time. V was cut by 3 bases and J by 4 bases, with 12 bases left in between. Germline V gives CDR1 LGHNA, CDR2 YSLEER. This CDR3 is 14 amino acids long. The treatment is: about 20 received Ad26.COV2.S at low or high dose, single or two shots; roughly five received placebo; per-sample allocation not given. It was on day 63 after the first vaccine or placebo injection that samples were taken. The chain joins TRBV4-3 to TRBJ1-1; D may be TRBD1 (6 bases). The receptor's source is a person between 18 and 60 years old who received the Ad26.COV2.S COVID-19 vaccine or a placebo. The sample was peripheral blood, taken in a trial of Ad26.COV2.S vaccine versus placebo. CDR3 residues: CASSQDQGSTEAFF. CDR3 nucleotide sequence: TGCGCCAGCAGCCAGGACCAGGGGTCCACTGAAGCTTTCTTT.